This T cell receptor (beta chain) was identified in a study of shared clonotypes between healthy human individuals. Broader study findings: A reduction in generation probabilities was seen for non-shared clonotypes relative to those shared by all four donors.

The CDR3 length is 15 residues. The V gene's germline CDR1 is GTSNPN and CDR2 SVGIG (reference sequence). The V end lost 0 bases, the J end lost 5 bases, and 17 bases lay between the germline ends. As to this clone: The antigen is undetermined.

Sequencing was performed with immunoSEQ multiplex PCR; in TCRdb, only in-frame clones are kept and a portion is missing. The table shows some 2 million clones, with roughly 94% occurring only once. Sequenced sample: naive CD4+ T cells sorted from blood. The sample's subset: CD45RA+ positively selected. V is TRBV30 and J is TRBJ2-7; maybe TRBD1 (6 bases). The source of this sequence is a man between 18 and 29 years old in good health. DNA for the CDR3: TGTGCCTGGAGTGTAAGGCAGGGGTCTTACAACGAGCAGTACTTC. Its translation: CAWSVRQGSYNEQYF.